The rows below give T cell receptor beta chains drawn from one sample of a study of CD8+ T cells in alopecia areata. Method: immunoSEQ multiplex PCR; TCRdb's copy keeps in-frame clones and lacks some. This table holds roughly 120,000 clones, 50% to 65% found once. The sample consisted of CD4+ T cells sorted from blood, taken at week 24, from a patient treated with tofacitinib. These receptor sequences come from a human donor with alopecia areata. The conserved cysteine and the conserved F or W are not part of the CDR3 here.

TRBJ1-1 TRBV4-3 ASSQENRGNTEAF
TRBJ2-7 TRBV5-6 ASSEGAGVAYEQY
TRBJ2-2 TRBV4-2 ASSQGGANTGELF
TRBJ2-7 TRBV5-1 ASSLGSSGEQY
TRBJ1-2 TRBV29-1 SVRTGPNYGYT
TRBJ1-2 TRBV2 ASSEWEGSTYGYT
TRBJ2-3 TRBV30 AWKSTGRTDTQY
TRBJ2-7 TRBV18 ASSEGSQSYEQY
TRBJ1-1 TRBV6-1 ASSEGGSNTEAF
TRBJ2-5 TRBV30 AWTTEETQY
TRBJ1-4 TRBV5-4 ASSSGQGGEKLF
TRBJ2-6 TRBV4-1 ASSPGPFSGANVLT
TRBJ2-7 TRBV25-1 ASRGDTSHEQY
TRBJ2-3 TRBV2 ASSDAGTGETDTQY
TRBJ2-1 TRBV14 ASSRAGRGGSNEQF
TRBJ2-3 TRBV30 AWGHGGGDTQY
TRBJ1-5 TRBV30 AWSGGLANQPQH
TRBJ1-1 TRBV5-6 ASSGTPGLRTTEAF
TRBJ2-7 TRBV7-2 ASSPVQGNVIYEQY
TRBJ2-7 TRBV27 ASSPPVPGAEQY
TRBJ1-5 TRBV6-5 ASSYSSRGHQPQH
TRBJ1-5 TRBV29-1 SVEGQSPNQPQH
TRBJ2-5 TRBV11-2 ASSLDLTDQY
TRBJ1-2 TRBV7-2 ASSPQGYGYT
TRBJ1-2 TRBV30 AWQRTGGYT
TRBJ2-7 TRBV5-4 ASKPGRGGHEQY
TRBJ1-5 TRBV6-5 ASREGNQPQH
TRBJ2-3 TRBV2 ASRRLGDTQY
TRBJ1-2 TRBV2 ATARRPNYGYT
TRBJ2-1 TRBV4-2 ASSQGFGGGSYNEQF
TRBJ1-2 TRBV5-6 ASSNQQGGNYGYT
TRBJ2-5 TRBV18 ASSPQETQY
TRBJ1-1 TRBV29-1 SVARQRNTEAF
TRBJ2-5 TRBV7-7 ASSLGRSFQETQY
TRBJ1-5 TRBV10-3 AISEGQANQPQH